This T cell receptor (beta chain) was captured by sequencing in a study of Graves' ophthalmopathy and Graves' hyperthyroidism (dated by TCRdb to the late 2010s). Looking at the study overall: Peripheral blood was collected before any treatment was given, at the time of initial diagnosis. To explore V-J signatures distinguishing ophthalmopathy from hyperthyroidism, a discovery set of about a hundred patients (roughly 45 ophthalmopathy, 57 stable hyperthyroidism) was enrolled. In roughly 6 hyperthyroidism patients, the T-cell repertoires found in thyroid tissue were compared with those found in blood. For independent validation, a separate cohort was made up of approximately 19 hyperthyroidism patients plus 17 patients who later progressed from hyperthyroidism to ophthalmopathy. To tell Graves' ophthalmopathy apart from Graves' hyperthyroidism, and to predict which patients would progress to ophthalmopathy, the study relied on TCR beta repertoire signatures. In total, around 140 blood samples were TCR-sequenced: 40 to 45 ophthalmopathy, around 75 hyperthyroidism and roughly 17 hyperthyroidism-to-ophthalmopathy patients. The roughly 90 discovery patients were divided at random into training and test sets in a 7:3 ratio. Once sampling was done, hyperthyroidism patients were given methimazole at a starting dose of 30 mg daily, while ophthalmopathy patients were given high-dose intravenous methylprednisolone.

The CDR3 spans 14 residues, from the cysteine through the phenylalanine. The retained sequence is limited to the CDR3, 42 bases, with the frame set at the first base. The CDR1 and CDR2 encoded by the germline V gene are MNHEY and SVGAGI. V loses 2 bases, J loses 4 bases, and the germline ends lie 12 bases apart. For repertoire sequencing, the TCR beta CDR3 regions were amplified from RNA transcripts. The first round of RT-PCR was done with HTBI primers and the Qiagen OneStep RT-PCR kit, and was followed by a second round of multiplex PCR, then size selection and purification. Libraries were sequenced paired-end with 100 bp reads on an Illumina HiSeq2000. On the study's bioinformatics: Reads were processed with SOAPnuke, discarding reads with adapters, uncalled bases, mean Phred below 15, or no exact constant-primer or identifier match. COPE v1.2.5 was used to merge high-quality paired reads. Unique nucleotide sequences were defined as clonotypes and aligned to IMGT TRB V, D and J references using MiTCR v1.1. Analysis was restricted to V-J combinations with a frequency above 0.0001, which covered 98% to 99.2% of repertoires. For each V-J combination, a TCR clonal expansion and chaos score was defined as F50 clonal expansion divided by the chaos observed in the TCRdist matrix. Features were reduced by Welch's t-statistics and random forest to around 13 V-J combinations, which fed a naive Bayes classifier. Thyroid-blood repertoire similarity was quantified with the Morisita-Horn index. The public sequencing data were trimmed at Q25 with fastp and processed into clonotypes with MiXCR by TCRdb, which kept only in-frame beta chains. Each CDR3 protein appears once, grouped with its most common genes and DNA. The V and J calls here are based on TCRdb, not the publication. For this sample there are about 200,000 distinct CDR3 sequences; less than 30% appear just once. Over 7.5% of the sample is taken by the ten largest.

This clonotype has ten or more counts. Its cognate antigen has yet to be identified. No per-base quality is available; no much larger clone lies one base away. Patients with ophthalmopathy had moderately to severely active disease, with a Clinical Activity Score of 3 or more, a NOSPECS grade of 4 or more, and a disease duration of less than 3 months. Patients with other autoimmune diseases, uncontrolled infections, pregnancy or lactation were excluded. Clinical symptoms, serum thyroxine, TRAb, thyroid ultrasound and orbital computed tomography formed the basis of the diagnosis. Using Ficoll-Paque density gradient centrifugation, PBMCs were isolated from about 9.2 ml of fresh peripheral blood. Total RNA was extracted with Trizol reagent and quality-checked on an Agilent 2100 Bioanalyzer. Overall study outcomes, separate from this receptor: Most of the expanded thyroid clonotypes with a frequency above 0.001 were also detected in blood, and it was suggested that the thyroid immune response may be reflected by blood repertoires. No statistical method was used to predetermine the sample size, and group allocation was not hidden from the investigators. Ophthalmopathy was separated from stable hyperthyroidism by the 13-signature model with just under 90% sensitivity and about 83% specificity in cross-validation and with 80%/75% in the test set. In validation, the model predicted ophthalmopathy progression with 55% to 71% sensitivity and 72% to 80% specificity; 12 predicted patients were CT-confirmed with GO in a median of about 6.2 months.

The sample taken for sequencing was peripheral blood. The rearrangement combines TRBV6-5 with TRBJ2-7; the D gene cannot be resolved beyond TRBD1 or TRBD2, each matching 5 bases. This receptor was obtained from a man aged 50 to 59 with Graves' ophthalmopathy. Donor details come from another sample of the same person, matched by shared clones. The DNA reads as follows: TGTGCCAGCAGTTACGGGTCAGGGACGTACGAGCAGTACTTC. It is translated as CASSYGSGTYEQYF.